These 6 T cell receptor beta chains share one sample of origin, sequenced in a study of blood T cell repertoires in COVID-19. Sequencing used immunoSEQ multiplex PCR; TCRdb keeps in-frame clones, though not all of them. The sample holds some 380,000 clones; around 89% are singletons and the top ten take 6.5% to 7%. Sequencing was done on a sample of peripheral blood. The receptors here all came from a man aged 18 to 30 with active or convalescent COVID-19.

This chain uses TRBV2 with TRBJ2-7; TRBD1 matches at 11 bases. Trimming at V came to 6 bases and at J to 5 bases, leaving 9 bases not matched to a gene. The germline CDR1 and CDR2 sequences are SNHLY and FYNNEI. CDR3 length equals 15 residues. Here the CDR3 DNA reads TGTGCCAGCAGCGATACCGGGACAGGGGGGAACGAGCAGTACTTC. Amino acids: CASSDTGTGGNEQYF.

In this sample, this clone turned up a few times. The chain couples TRBV14 to TRBJ1-6, with 7 bases identical to TRBD1. The V segment lost 4 bases and the J segment 2 bases; nucleotides outside the gene matches: 8. Germline CDR1 reads SGHDN; CDR2 reads FVKESK. The CDR3 totals 17 residues. The CDR3 coding sequence is TGTGCCAGCAGCCTTAACCCCGGGACAGCCTATAATTCACCCCTCCACTTT. Encoded protein: CASSLNPGTAYNSPLHF.

The chain links TRBV21-1 to TRBJ2-7; the table's D call of TRBD1 was not tested on the DNA. TRBV21-1 constitutes a pseudogene. The CDR3 sequence is 13 residues long. The CDR3 coding sequence is TGTGCCAGCAGCGACCCTAACAGCTACGAGCAGTACTTC. This gives the protein CASSDPNSYEQYF.

The rearrangement links TRBV28 to TRBJ2-3; TRBD1 is a possible D gene (7 bases). CDR3 length equals 13 residues. Trimming removed 9 bases from V and 1 base from J, with 11 bases in between. Germline values: CDR1 MDHEN, CDR2 SYDVKM. The DNA for the CDR3 is TGTGCCAGGAGCAGGGGGGGCACAGATACGCAGTATTTT. This translates into CARSRGGTDTQYF.

The chain is built from TRBV5-1 and TRBJ2-3; D possibly corresponds to TRBD2 (6 bases). CDR1 is SGHRS, CDR2 YFSETQ, per germline. Trimming stripped 0 bases from V and 0 bases from J, with 14 bases between. The CDR3 loop spans 17 amino acids. CDR3 in amino acids: CASSLERASASTDTQYF. CDR3 DNA: TGCGCCAGCAGCTTGGAGCGTGCTAGCGCCAGCACAGATACGCAGTATTTT. The whole variable domain, filled in from reference TRBV5-1 and TRBJ2-3, reads KAGVTQTPRYLIKTRGQQVTLSCSPISGHRSVSWYQQTPGQGLQFLFEYFSETQRNKGNFPGRFSGRQFSNSRSEMNVSTLELGDSALYLCASSLERASASTDTQYFGPGTRLTVL.

The gene calls are TRBV4-1 and TRBJ2-5; D is unclear. V dropped 0 bases and J dropped 4 bases, with 9 bases sitting between them. This CDR3 region has 14 residues. Germline CDR1 and CDR2: MGHRA and YSYEKL. The CDR3 spells CASSQDYSPETQYF. As DNA, the CDR3 is TGCGCCAGCAGCCAAGACTACAGTCCAGAGACCCAGTACTTC.